A single TCR beta chain is shown here with its context. Profiling of TCR beta VDJ combinations and CDR3 sequences used genomic DNA as template. MiXCR, applied by TCRdb to the reads, yields one record per CDR3 protein. Found here are approximately 300,000 distinct CDR3 sequences, roughly 53% of them singletons; the top ten hold 1% to 1.5%. This record belongs to a study of CD8+CD57+ T cells in acquired aplastic anemia. By flow cytometry, patients selected for sequencing had shown an expansion of CD8+CD57+ cells. Each of the patients presented with severe acquired aplastic anemia. This CDR3 spans 13 amino acids. Trimming removed 11 bases from V and 4 bases from J, with 17 bases in between. Germline CDR1 SEHNR, CDR2 FQNEAQ (reference sequence).

The sample taken for sequencing was sorted CD4+, CD8+, or CD8+CD57+ T cells (not recorded which) from PBMCs. The source of this sequence is a human donor with aplastic anemia. The chain is built from TRBV7-9 and TRBJ1-2; possibly TRBD1 for D (5 bases). The chain's CDR3 is CALPVDSSYGYTF. The CDR3 DNA reads as TGTGCCCTTCCCGTCGACAGCAGCTATGGCTACACCTTC.